The next 19 T cell receptor beta chains were all read from a single sample in a study of post-analysis software for immune sequencing data. The TCR beta cDNA libraries carried unique molecular identifiers. One entry per CDR3 protein results from TCRdb running MiXCR on the PCR reads. The repertoire holds over 150,000 distinct CDR3 sequences, roughly 35% seen once, with 28% in the top ten. Sequenced material: blood, taken after autologous hematopoietic stem cell transplantation. Receptors originate from a girl aged 5-17 years with multiple sclerosis.

The V and J genes are TRBV12-3 or TRBV12-4 and TRBJ2-7; 7 bases line up with TRBD1. Unmatched junction bases numbered 11, after V lost 2 bases and J lost 7 bases. CDR3 length: 15 residues. CDR3 sequence reads: CASSLTARGPLEQYF. The CDR3 nucleotides are TGTGCCAGCAGTTTAACGGCTAGGGGGCCGCTTGAGCAGTACTTC.

The chain carries TRBV29-1 and TRBJ2-1; 8 bases align to TRBD2. CDR1 is SQVTM, CDR2 ANQGSEA, per germline. CDR3 size: 17 residues. Unmatched junction bases numbered 15, after V lost 7 bases and J lost 1 base. CDR3 nucleotides: TGCAGCGCTGCCCTCCCGGGGGGGCGGGGTTCCTACAATGAGCAGTTCTTC. Translating it yields CSAALPGGRGSYNEQFF.

This chain joins TRBV5-1 and TRBJ2-7; D unclear. This CDR3 contains 14 residues. The V end was cut by 5 bases, the J end by 3 bases, with 15 bases between. The germline V gene has CDR1 SGHRS and CDR2 YFSETQ. CDR3 loop: CASRTGPLLYEQYF. Written as DNA, the CDR3 is TGCGCCAGCAGAACCGGGCCTCTTCTCTACGAGCAGTACTTC.

V is TRBV14 and J is TRBJ1-2; a possible D gene is TRBD1 (5 bases). V lost 4 bases, J lost 8 bases, and 17 bases lay in between. This CDR3 region has 14 residues. Germline V gene sequence: CDR1 SGHDN, CDR2 FVKESK. The CDR3 bases are TGTGCCAGCAGCCCTTCTCGAGGGGCGCACGGCTACACCTTC. It is translated as CASSPSRGAHGYTF.

This clonotype was seen more than once but under ten times. V gene TRBV7-9 combines with J gene TRBJ2-1; possible D gene TRBD1, 6 bases. The CDR3 has 15 residues. Trimming pared 8 bases from V and 5 bases from J, leaving 19 bases between. Per germline, CDR1 SEHNR and CDR2 FQNEAQ (reference sequence). Here the CDR3 DNA reads TGTGCCAGCGCCCTGGGACACTACAGCGACAATGAGCAGTTCTTC. Its translation is CASALGHYSDNEQFF.

The chain carries TRBV18 and TRBJ1-2, with 7 bases that match TRBD1. The CDR3 consists of 15 residues. CDR1 and CDR2 (germline): KGHSH, LQKENI. V shed 0 bases, J shed 6 bases, and the junction held 7 bases outside the gene matches. CDR3 coding DNA: TGTGCCAGCTCACCACCGACAGGGCATTCCGATGGCTACACCTTC. Its translation is CASSPPTGHSDGYTF.

In this sample, this clonotype turned up a few times. The rearrangement joins TRBV20-1 to TRBJ2-5, with a tentative D call TRBD1 (5 bases). The DNA end lines up better with TRBJ2-7; the J call may be wrong. The germline V gene has CDR1 DFQATT and CDR2 SNEGSKA (reference sequence). The CDR3 covers 13 residues. CDR3 nucleotides: TGCAGTGCGTCCACCCCAGGGAACTACGAGCAGTACTTC. Protein product: CSASTPGNYEQYF.

The V and J genes are TRBV4-3 and TRBJ2-1; weak D call: TRBD2 (6 bases). The V gene lost 4 bases and the J gene lost 1 base, with 17 bases spanning the gap. The germline gives CDR1 LGHNA, CDR2 YSLEER. This CDR3 has 17 residues. The CDR3 loop reads CASSRDRAGGSYNEQFF. CDR3 nucleotides: TGCGCCAGCAGCCGAGATCGAGCGGGTGGTTCCTACAATGAGCAGTTCTTC.

This clonotype was observed a few times. The genes are TRBV19 and TRBJ2-3; 7 bases fit TRBD2. From germline, CDR1 is LNHDA and CDR2 SQIVND (reference sequence). The CDR3 loop spans 15 amino acids. Trimming took 4 bases from V and 4 from J; bases not matched to a gene: 8. CDR3 amino acids: CASSSQRDSADTQYF. The CDR3 DNA is TGTGCCAGTAGTAGCCAGCGGGACTCAGCAGATACGCAGTATTTT.

The J gene is TRBJ2-1, the V gene TRBV10-3; the D gene could be TRBD1 or TRBD2 (5 bases each). CDR1 is ENHRY and CDR2 is SYGVKD in the germline V gene. V lost 1 base to trimming and J lost 5 bases, with 12 bases between them. The CDR3 length is 15 residues. Here the CDR3 DNA reads TGTGCCATCAGTGAGTGGGGACCAAGTGACAATGAGCAGTTCTTC. This encodes CAISEWGPSDNEQFF.

Many counts were recorded for this clonotype. This rearrangement joins TRBV29-1 to TRBJ2-7, with 7 bases lining up with TRBD2. V gave up 4 bases and J gave up 4 bases; unmatched junction bases: 4. The CDR3 runs to 12 residues. Germline V gives CDR1 SQVTM, CDR2 ANQGSEA. The CDR3 nucleotides read TGCAGCGTTGGCGGGAGCCCTTACGAGCAGTACTTC. It translates to CSVGGSPYEQYF.

This clonotype was seen a handful of times. The chain joins TRBV3-1 to TRBJ1-1; D gene ambiguous. The CDR3 is made up of 15 amino acids. From germline, CDR1 is LGHDT and CDR2 YNNKEL (reference sequence). Trimming removed 4 bases from V and 4 bases from J, with 16 bases in between. CDR3 bases: TGTGCCAGCAGCCCTGGTTGGGGAGGCGGCACTGAAGCTTTCTTT. It translates to CASSPGWGGGTEAFF.

The genes are TRBV5-1 and TRBJ2-2; D is unresolved. Trimming stripped 0 bases from V and 4 bases from J, with 10 bases between. Per germline, CDR1 SGHRS and CDR2 YFSETQ. The CDR3 is made up of 15 amino acids. CDR3 in amino acids: CASSLVGFGTGELFF. DNA of the CDR3: TGCGCCAGCAGCTTGGTGGGTTTTGGCACCGGGGAGCTGTTTTTT.

The chain uses TRBV29-1 and TRBJ2-3; maybe TRBD2 (6 bases). Germline CDR1 reads SQVTM; CDR2 reads ANQGSEA. This CDR3 is 15 amino acids long. Trimming removed 4 bases at V and 8 bases at J, with 22 bases between. The CDR3 protein is CSVGLGLPFGVTQYF. The CDR3 DNA sequence: TGCAGCGTTGGCCTCGGACTACCCTTTGGAGTTACGCAGTATTTT.

This clonotype occurred many times. The chain carries TRBV29-1 and TRBJ2-7; 7 bases fit TRBD1. V lost 3 bases to trimming and J lost 0 bases; unmatched junction nucleotides: 2. This CDR3 region has 13 residues. The germline gives CDR1 SQVTM, CDR2 ANQGSEA. CDR3 loop: CSVEAGGSYEQYF. CDR3 DNA sequence: TGCAGCGTTGAGGCAGGGGGCTCCTACGAGCAGTACTTC.

The chain carries TRBV5-1 and TRBJ2-3; maybe TRBD2 (5 bases). Germline CDR1 SGHRS, CDR2 YFSETQ. V lost 4 bases and J 0 bases, leaving 18 bases between the germline ends. This CDR3 is 17 amino acids long. The DNA of the CDR3 is TGCGCCAGCAGCGCGAGACCAGCGGATACAAGCACAGATACGCAGTATTTT. Translated, it gives CASSARPADTSTDTQYF.

Concerning this clonotype: One end of the junction fails to match germline, which may point to a read error. CDR3 in DNA: TGTGCCAGCGGCTTCGGGGTTCAAGAGACCCAGTACTTC. Encoded protein: CASGFGVQETQYF. The rearrangement links TRBV7-2 to TRBJ2-5, with D possibly matching TRBD2 (5 bases). CDR3 size: 13 residues. Per the germline V gene, CDR1 is SGHTA and CDR2 is FQGNSA.

The J gene is TRBJ2-1, the V gene TRBV7-9, with unresolved D. Germline V lookup: CDR1 SEHNR, CDR2 FQNEAQ (reference sequence). Trimming removed 1 base from V and 0 bases from J, with 7 bases in between. This CDR3 spans 15 amino acids. The CDR3: CASSLGGPSYNEQFF. CDR3 DNA sequence: TGTGCCAGCAGCTTAGGCGGCCCCTCCTACAATGAGCAGTTCTTC.

This clonotype came up a few times. As DNA, the CDR3 is TGCAGCGTGCAGACAGGTAAATCCTACGAGCAGTACTTC. Translating it yields CSVQTGKSYEQYF. The gene calls are TRBV29-1 and TRBJ2-7; maybe TRBD1 (6 bases). CDR3 size: 13 residues. V lost 6 bases and J lost 1, with 13 bases in between. CDR1 and CDR2 from the germline V gene are SQVTM and ANQGSEA.